These 19 T cell receptor beta chains originate from one sample sequenced in a study of blood T cell repertoires in COVID-19. Repertoires were generated with immunoSEQ multiplex PCR, while TCRdb's copy carries only in-frame clones and drops some. The repertoire holds fewer than 250,000 clones, over 80% seen once, with roughly 2.7% in the top ten. What was sequenced was peripheral blood. The receptors originated from a man aged 25 to 40 with COVID-19, enrolled during active disease.

The CDR3 reads CASSIYRGSNTGELFF. The CDR3 DNA reads TGTGCCAGTAGTATATACAGGGGATCGAACACCGGGGAGCTGTTTTTT. This sequence joins TRBV19 and TRBJ2-2; 7 bases agree with TRBD1. CDR3 length: 16 amino acids. Germline V lookup: CDR1 LNHDA, CDR2 SQIVND (reference sequence). The junction had 3 bases not matched to a gene; V was cut back by 2 bases and J by 0 bases.

The sample holds many counts of this clone. CDR3 loop: CASSPGQGSGYTF. In nucleotides, the CDR3 is TGTGCCAGCTCACCAGGACAGGGAAGTGGCTACACCTTC. The V and J genes are TRBV18 and TRBJ1-2; the match to TRBD1 covers 8 bases. The CDR3 contains 13 residues. Germline assignment: CDR1 KGHSH and CDR2 LQKENI. V shed 2 bases, J shed 7 bases, and the junction held 3 bases outside the gene matches. Full variable domain (rest looked up from reference TRBV18 and TRBJ1-2): NAGVMQNPRHLVRRRGQEARLRCSPMKGHSHVYWYRQLPEEGLKFMVYLQKENIIDESGMPKERFSAEFPKEGPSILRIQQVVRGDSAAYFCASSPGQGSGYTFGSGTRLTVV.

In nucleotides, the CDR3 is TGTGCCAGCAGCGTATCCACTAGCTCCTACGAGCAGTACTTC. It yields the protein CASSVSTSSYEQYF. V is TRBV9 and J is TRBJ2-7, with D possibly being TRBD2 (5 bases). The CDR3 contains 14 residues. The ends were cut back, 1 base at V and 0 bases at J, with 8 bases in the middle. Germline-derived CDR1 and CDR2 are SGDLS and YYNGEE. Full variable domain (outside the CDR3, taken from reference TRBV9 and TRBJ2-7): DSGVTQTPKHLITATGQRVTLRCSPRSGDLSVYWYQQSLDQGLQFLIQYYNGEERAKGNILERFSAQQFPDLHSELNLSSLELGDSALYFCASSVSTSSYEQYFGPGTRLTVT.

The genes are TRBV19 and TRBJ2-7; maybe TRBD1 (5 bases). The CDR3 length is 14 residues. Deletions cut 8 bases from V and 0 bases from J, with 14 bases between. Per the germline V gene, CDR1 is LNHDA and CDR2 is SQIVND (reference sequence). CDR3 nucleotide sequence: TGTGCCAGTGGAACAGGTTCCAGCTCCTACGAGCAGTACTTC. Amino acids: CASGTGSSSYEQYF.

This clone was seen ten or more times. The rearrangement links TRBV6-4 to TRBJ2-7, with D unresolved. The CDR3 totals 17 residues. Germline assignment: CDR1 MRHNA and CDR2 SNTAGT. V was shortened by 6 bases and J by 4 bases, with 25 bases between the two germline ends. Here the CDR3 reads CASSCRSLRRYSYEQYF. In DNA, the CDR3 is TGTGCCAGCAGCTGCCGCTCCCTTAGGCGGTACTCGTACGAGCAGTACTTC.

The CDR3 nucleotides are TGCGCCAGCAGCCAAGATCACAGGAACACTGAAGCTTTCTTT. It translates to CASSQDHRNTEAFF. The chain employs TRBV4-1 and TRBJ1-1, with unresolved D. Between the trimmed V and J ends, which lost 0 bases and 1 base, there was a span of 6 bases. CDR1 MGHRA and CDR2 YSYEKL come from the germline V gene. The CDR3 runs 14 residues.

The CDR3 sequence is CASSPPRTGKNYGYTF. The CDR3 nucleotides are TGTGCCAGCAGTCCCCCCCGGACAGGGAAAAACTATGGCTACACCTTC. This sequence joins TRBV28 and TRBJ1-2, with 8 bases aligning to TRBD1. The V and J ends lost 5 bases and 2 bases, in that order; junction bases with no gene match: 10. The CDR3 extends over 16 amino acids. The germline gives CDR1 MDHEN, CDR2 SYDVKM.

This rearrangement joins TRBV7-8 to TRBJ1-1; possible D gene TRBD1, 5 bases. The CDR3 extends over 13 amino acids. Germline V gives CDR1 SGHVS, CDR2 FQNEAQ. With 1 base removed from V and 6 bases from J, the gap between germline ends came to 9 bases. CDR3 in amino acids: CASSLVWGAEAFF. As DNA, the CDR3 is TGTGCCAGCAGCTTAGTATGGGGGGCTGAAGCTTTCTTT.

The chain joins TRBV6-5 to TRBJ1-2; TRBD1 matches at 7 bases. The CDR3 runs 14 residues. The V gene end was trimmed by 5 bases and the J gene end by 3 bases; junction bases not matched to a gene: 6. Germline V CDR1 and CDR2: MNHEY, SVGAGI. The CDR3 sequence is CASSPRDSYYGYTF. The CDR3 DNA reads TGTGCCAGCAGTCCCCGGGACAGTTACTATGGCTACACCTTC.

This chain connects TRBV5-5 to TRBJ1-2; D uncertain. The V gene's germline CDR1 is SGHKS and CDR2 YYEKEE (reference sequence). CDR3 length: 14 residues. Trimming removed 1 base from V and 6 bases from J, with 13 bases in between. The CDR3 reads CASSLQVPLNGYTF. As DNA, the CDR3 is TGTGCCAGCAGCTTGCAGGTACCTTTGAATGGCTACACCTTC. The whole variable domain, filled in from reference TRBV5-5 and TRBJ1-2, reads DAGVTQSPTHLIKTRGQQVTLRCSPISGHKSVSWYQQVLGQGPQFIFQYYEKEERGRGNFPDRFSARQFPNYSSELNVNALLLGDSALYLCASSLQVPLNGYTFGSGTRLTVV.

V and J are TRBV6-5 and TRBJ1-2; D uncertain. CDR1 MNHEY and CDR2 SVGAGI come from the germline V gene. CDR3 length equals 15 residues. The ends were cut back, 5 bases at V and 4 bases at J, with 17 bases in the middle. CDR3 nucleotide sequence: TGTGCCAGCAGTAATCGGCCCGGGAGCGGCTATGGCTACACCTTC. Translation: CASSNRPGSGYGYTF.

The chain is built from TRBV27 and TRBJ2-3; a weak D match, TRBD1 (5 bases). The germline V gene encodes CDR1 MNHEY and CDR2 SMNVEV (reference sequence). V was trimmed by 1 base and J by 4 bases, leaving 9 bases between them. This CDR3 is built from 14 residues. CDR3 DNA sequence: TGTGCCAGCAGTTTATGGGGCACCCCAGATACGCAGTATTTT. Translated, it gives CASSLWGTPDTQYF.

The rearrangement uses TRBV28 and TRBJ2-7; 9 bases are shared with TRBD1. The trim removed 7 bases at V and 5 bases at J, leaving 6 bases unmatched. The CDR3 runs 13 residues. Per germline, CDR1 MDHEN and CDR2 SYDVKM. The CDR3 reads CASTPDRGNEQYF. In DNA form, the CDR3 reads TGTGCCAGCACCCCGGACAGGGGCAACGAGCAGTACTTC. Variable domain in full (rest from reference TRBV28 and TRBJ2-7): DVKVTQSSRYLVKRTGEKVFLECVQDMDHENMFWYRQDPGLGLRLIYFSYDVKMKEKGDIPEGYSVSREKKERFSLILESASTNQTSMYLCASTPDRGNEQYFGPGTRLTVT.

The rearrangement joins TRBV5-6 to TRBJ1-2; D gene ambiguous. CDR1 is SGHDT, CDR2 YYEEEE, per germline. The V end was cut by 0 bases, the J end by 7 bases, with 16 bases between. The CDR3 runs 15 residues. Here the CDR3 DNA reads TGTGCCAGCAGCTTGGCCTTGGACTGGGCCCGTGGCTACACCTTC. Its protein product is CASSLALDWARGYTF. The full variable domain, rest sourced from reference TRBV5-6 and TRBJ1-2, is DAGVTQSPTHLIKTRGQQVTLRCSPKSGHDTVSWYQQALGQGPQFIFQYYEEEERQRGNFPDRFSGHQFPNYSSELNVNALLLGDSALYLCASSLALDWARGYTFGSGTRLTVV.

This chain uses TRBV5-1 with TRBJ2-7; tentative D call: TRBD1 (6 bases). Germline-derived CDR1 and CDR2 are SGHRS and YFSETQ. This CDR3 region has 15 residues. Deletions cut 0 bases from V and 4 bases from J, with 14 bases between. CDR3: CASSLVQGEGYEQYF. DNA of the CDR3: TGCGCCAGCAGCTTGGTACAGGGAGAGGGTTACGAGCAGTACTTC.

This chain links TRBV11-1 with TRBJ2-5, with D perhaps TRBD2 (6 bases). Per germline, CDR1 SGHAT and CDR2 FQDESV (reference sequence). CDR3 length equals 13 residues. Trimming removed 5 bases at V and 3 bases at J, with 10 bases between. In DNA, the CDR3 is TGTGCCAGCAGCCGGTCGGGGGAAGAGACCCAGTACTTC. As protein: CASSRSGEETQYF.

This chain uses TRBV11-2 with TRBJ1-2; 9 bases are shared with TRBD1. Trimming cost V 4 bases and J 5 bases; bases outside gene matches: 8. This CDR3 comprises 15 residues. CDR1 SGHAT and CDR2 FQNNGV come from the germline V gene. CDR3 in DNA: TGTGCCAGCAGCTCCAGGACAGGGGAGCGGTATGGCTACACCTTC. Encoded protein: CASSSRTGERYGYTF.

V usage is TRBV29-1 and J usage is TRBJ1-1; a possible D gene is TRBD1 (6 bases). V lost 3 bases and J lost 1, with 15 bases in between. Germline V lookup: CDR1 SQVTM, CDR2 ANQGSEA. The CDR3 runs to 15 residues. The CDR3 sequence: CSVESPAGANTEAFF. The DNA of the CDR3 is TGCAGCGTTGAGTCTCCAGCAGGGGCGAACACTGAAGCTTTCTTT.

This chain uses TRBV7-3 with TRBJ1-1, with TRBD1 matching over 7 bases. The junction had 5 bases not matched to a gene; V was cut back by 2 bases and J by 2 bases. The CDR3 is made up of 15 amino acids. Germline lookup yields CDR1 SGHTA and CDR2 FQGTGA. This chain's CDR3 is CASSLEPGGNTEAFF. The CDR3 DNA reads TGTGCCAGCAGCTTAGAGCCAGGGGGAAACACTGAAGCTTTCTTT.